This TCR beta chain was profiled in a study of T cells expressing NK-cell markers. Study context: The TCR beta repertoires were obtained from sorted CD3+CD56+NKG2C+, CD3+CD56+NKG2C- and CD3+CD56-NKG2C+ T cells.

Study findings and constraints: Of the CD8+ T cell pool in roughly 6 donors, about 1.0-8% was accounted for by dominant NKG2C+ clonotypes. The same clonotypes also predominated in the CD3+CD56-NKG2C+ fraction of a handful of donors.

5'RACE template switching with UMIs produced the TCR beta cDNA. From the 5' RACE reads, TCRdb lists one entry per CDR3 protein and no DNA. The sample is made up of about 430,000 distinct CDR3 sequences, and the top ten hold 1.4% of it. Note on this clonotype: Its antigen is currently unknown.

Looked up from germline, CDR1 is MNHNS and CDR2 is SASEGT. The CDR3 runs to 14 residues. The sample comprised blood T cells: a sorted CD56 or NKG2C T cell subset, CD4+ or CD8+ T cells, or bulk PBMC T cells (not recorded which). The chain employs TRBV6-1 and TRBJ2-1; TCRdb indicates TRBD2, and absent DNA this call remains unverified. The receptor was derived from a woman aged 45-60 years in good health. CDR3 in amino acids: CASSRDFYYNEQFF.